The present T cell receptor (beta chain) was sequenced within a study of shared clonotypes between healthy human individuals. Germline values: CDR1 SGHTA, CDR2 FQGNSA. The CDR3 runs to 14 residues. Trimming removed 3 bases from V and 6 bases from J, with 14 bases in between. The repertoire was sequenced with immunoSEQ multiplex PCR; TCRdb's copy has only in-frame clones and lacks some. The sample gives about 1.1 million clones, approximately 78% of which show up once; roughly 0.55% is in the top ten. Sequenced input: memory CD4+ T cells from PBMCs. The subset: CD45RA-negative fraction. This TCR was recovered from a young man in good health. Some clones in this sample may be carry-over from other donors' samples. The chain employs TRBV7-2 and TRBJ1-2; D perhaps matches TRBD1 (5 bases). The CDR3: CASSLWGNDDGYTF. The CDR3 coding sequence is TGTGCCAGCAGCTTGTGGGGGAATGACGATGGCTACACCTTC.